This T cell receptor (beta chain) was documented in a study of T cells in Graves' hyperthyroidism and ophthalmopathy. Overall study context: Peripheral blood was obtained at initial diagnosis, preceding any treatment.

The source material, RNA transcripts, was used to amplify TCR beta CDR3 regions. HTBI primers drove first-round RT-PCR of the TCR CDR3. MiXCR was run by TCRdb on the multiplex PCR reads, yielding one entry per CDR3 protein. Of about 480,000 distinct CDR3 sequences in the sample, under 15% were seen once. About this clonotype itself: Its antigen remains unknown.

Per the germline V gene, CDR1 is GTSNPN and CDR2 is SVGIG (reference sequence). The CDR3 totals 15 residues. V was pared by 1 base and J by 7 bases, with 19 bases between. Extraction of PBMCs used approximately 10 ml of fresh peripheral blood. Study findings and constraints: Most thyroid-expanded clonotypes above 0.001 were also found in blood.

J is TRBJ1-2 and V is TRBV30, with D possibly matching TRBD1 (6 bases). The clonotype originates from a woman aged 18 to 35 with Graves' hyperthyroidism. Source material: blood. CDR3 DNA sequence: TGTGCCTGGAGTGGCCTTCCGACAGGACGGGGTGGCTACACCTTC. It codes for CAWSGLPTGRGGYTF.